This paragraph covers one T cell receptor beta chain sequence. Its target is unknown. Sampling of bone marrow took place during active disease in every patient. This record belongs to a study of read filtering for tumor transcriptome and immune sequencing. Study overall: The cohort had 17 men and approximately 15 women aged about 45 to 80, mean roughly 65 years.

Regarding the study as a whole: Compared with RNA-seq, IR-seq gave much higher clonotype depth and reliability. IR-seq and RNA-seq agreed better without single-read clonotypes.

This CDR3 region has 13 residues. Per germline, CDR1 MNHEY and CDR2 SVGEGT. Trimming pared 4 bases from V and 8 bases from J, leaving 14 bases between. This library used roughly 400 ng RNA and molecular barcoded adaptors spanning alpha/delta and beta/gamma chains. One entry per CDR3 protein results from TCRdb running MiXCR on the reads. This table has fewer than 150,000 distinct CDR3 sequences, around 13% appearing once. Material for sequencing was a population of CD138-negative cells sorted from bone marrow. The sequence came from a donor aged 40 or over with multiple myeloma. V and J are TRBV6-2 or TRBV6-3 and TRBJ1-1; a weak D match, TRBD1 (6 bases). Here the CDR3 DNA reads TGTGCCAGCAGTTTTAATGGGGGCCAAGAAGCTTTCTTT. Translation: CASSFNGGQEAFF.